These 6 T cell receptor beta chains share one sample of origin, sequenced in a study of blood T cell repertoires in COVID-19. Method: immunoSEQ multiplex PCR; TCRdb's copy keeps in-frame clones and lacks some. The sample yields about 55,000 clones, roughly four fifths seen once. Material for sequencing was peripheral blood. These receptors all stem from a human donor in a cohort sampled during active COVID-19.

V usage is TRBV6-5 and J usage is TRBJ1-1; D ambiguous. The CDR3 loop spans 14 amino acids. V was clipped by 3 bases and J by 1 base, with 9 bases between them. Germline lookup yields CDR1 MNHEY and CDR2 SVGAGI. For the CDR3, the DNA is TGTGCCAGCAGTTATGGCTTTTCGAACACTGAAGCTTTCTTT. Its translation: CASSYGFSNTEAFF.

The chain is built from TRBV3-1 (or the pseudogene TRBV3-2) and TRBJ2-5; 8 nucleotides agree with TRBD1. The CDR3 loop spans 16 amino acids. With V trimmed by 0 bases and J by 7 bases, 10 bases remained unmatched. Germline V gene data show CDR1 as LGHDT and CDR2 as YNNKEL (reference sequence). The CDR3 is CASSQESGGRPGTQYF. Written as DNA, the CDR3 is TGTGCCAGCAGCCAAGAGTCAGGGGGCCGACCGGGGACCCAGTACTTC.

This chain links TRBV15 with TRBJ1-4; D uncertain. Germline V gene lookup returns CDR1 LNHNV and CDR2 YYDKDF (reference sequence). V was trimmed by 6 bases and J by 8 bases, leaving 13 bases between them. This CDR3 has 13 amino acids. CDR3 DNA: TGTGCCACCAGGGGAGAGTATACCGAAAAACTGTTTTTT. It codes for CATRGEYTEKLFF. Complete variable domain (other parts from reference TRBV15 and TRBJ1-4): DAMVIQNPRYQVTQFGKPVTLSCSQTLNHNVMYWYQQKSSQAPKLLFHYYDKDFNNEADTPDNFQSRRPNTSFCFLDIRSPGLGDTAMYLCATRGEYTEKLFFGSGTQLSVL.

This chain links TRBV28 with TRBJ2-3; 9 positions agree with TRBD2. This CDR3 spans 16 amino acids. V lost 3 bases, J lost 5 bases, and 9 bases stayed unmatched. CDR1 is MDHEN, CDR2 SYDVKM, per germline. The DNA for the CDR3 is TGTGCCAGCAGTTTCTATAGCGGGAGTGTTAAAGATACGCAGTATTTT. It codes for CASSFYSGSVKDTQYF.

This clone was seen just once. The genes are TRBV6-6 and TRBJ1-3; possible D gene TRBD1, 6 bases. V lost 6 bases, J lost 0 bases, and 24 bases lay in between. CDR1 MNHNY and CDR2 SVGAGI come from the germline V gene (reference sequence). The CDR3 covers 19 residues. Written as DNA, the CDR3 is TGTGCCAGCAGCTCAGTCGCCCCAGGACAGTCGAGCTCTGGAAACACCATATATTTT. As protein: CASSSVAPGQSSSGNTIYF.

This clone was counted only a few times. The rearrangement uses TRBV20-1 and TRBJ2-7, with TRBD2 identical over 10 bases. Germline V gene data show CDR1 as DFQATT and CDR2 as SNEGSKA (reference sequence). With V trimmed by 3 bases and J by 7 bases, 9 bases remained unmatched. The CDR3 has 14 residues. As DNA, the CDR3 is TGCAGTGCTAGTATCCCTAGCGGGGGTTGGGAGCAGTACTTC. The encoded protein is CSASIPSGGWEQYF.